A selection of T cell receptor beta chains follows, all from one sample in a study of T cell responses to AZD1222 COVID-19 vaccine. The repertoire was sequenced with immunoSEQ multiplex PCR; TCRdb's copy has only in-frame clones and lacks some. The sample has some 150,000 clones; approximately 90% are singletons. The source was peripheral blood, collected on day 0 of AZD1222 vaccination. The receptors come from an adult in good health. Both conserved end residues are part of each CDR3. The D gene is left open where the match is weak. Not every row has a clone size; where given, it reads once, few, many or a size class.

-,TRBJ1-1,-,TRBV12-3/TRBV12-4,TGTGCCAGCAGTTTCGCGGGTAACACTGAAGCTTTCTTT,CASSFAGNTEAFF
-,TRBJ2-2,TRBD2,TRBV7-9,TGTGCCAGCTCCGGCCCCCCCGGGAGGGATAATTTGCTGAACGGGGAGCTGTTTTTT,CASSGPPGRDNLLNGELFF
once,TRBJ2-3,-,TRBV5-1,TGCGCCAGCAGCCGGGACCTTTCAACAGATACGCAGTATTTT,CASSRDLSTDTQYF
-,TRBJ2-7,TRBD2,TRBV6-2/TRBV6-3,TGTGCCAGCAGTTCCCCTAGCGGGGTCTCCTACGAGCAGTACTTC,CASSSPSGVSYEQYF
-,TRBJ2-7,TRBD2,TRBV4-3,TGCGCCAGCAGCCGGGGGACTAGCGGATACTACGAGCAGTACTTC,CASSRGTSGYYEQYF
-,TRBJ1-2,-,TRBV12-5,TGTGCTAGTGGTTCGTATCCAGGGTTCTATGGCTACACCTTC,CASGSYPGFYGYTF
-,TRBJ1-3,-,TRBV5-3,TGTGCCAGAAGCTTGGGATTAAGGGGATGCGGAAACACCATATATTTT,CARSLGLRGCGNTIYF
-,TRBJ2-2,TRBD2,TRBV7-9,TGTGCCAGCAGCTCCCGGACTAGCGGGGTAAACACCGGGGAGCTGTTTTTT,CASSSRTSGVNTGELFF
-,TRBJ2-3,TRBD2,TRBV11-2,TGTGCCAGCAGGAGACTAGCGGGAGGGCCTGCAGATACGCAGTATTTT,CASRRLAGGPADTQYF
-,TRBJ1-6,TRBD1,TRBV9,TGTGCCAGCAGCGAGGGACAGGGTGGTGAATCTCTCCACTTT,CASSEGQGGESLHF
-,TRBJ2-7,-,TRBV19,TGTGCCAGTAGCCGCGGTGCGACAGGAGAAGTCGAGCAGTACTTC,CASSRGATGEVEQYF
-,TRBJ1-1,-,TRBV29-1,TGCAGCGTTGAGAAGGCTAACACTGAAGCTTTCTTT,CSVEKANTEAFF
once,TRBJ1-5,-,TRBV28,TGTGCCAGCACCTCCCCCGCGGGGATTAGCAATCAGCCCCAGCATTTT,CASTSPAGISNQPQHF
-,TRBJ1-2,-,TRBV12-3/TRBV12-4,TGTGCCAGCAGTTTAGACAGGGACTATGGCTACACCTTC,CASSLDRDYGYTF
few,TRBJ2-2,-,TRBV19,TGTGCCAGTAGTATTATGGTTACCGGGGAGCTGTTTTTT,CASSIMVTGELFF
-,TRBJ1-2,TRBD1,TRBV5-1,TGCGCCAGCTCCTTCGACACACCGGGACAGAGTGGCGGCTACACCTTC,CASSFDTPGQSGGYTF
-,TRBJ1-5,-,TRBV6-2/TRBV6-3,TGTGCCAGCAGCCGACAGGTTCAGCCCCAGCATTTT,CASSRQVQPQHF
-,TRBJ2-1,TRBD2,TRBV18,TGTGCCAGCTCACCACCGAAGGGACTAGCGGGGGAGGGGCAGTTCTTC,CASSPPKGLAGEGQFF
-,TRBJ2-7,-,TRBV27,TGTGCCAGCAGTTTATACCCGGGAACCACTGAGCAGTACTTT,CASSLYPGTTEQYF
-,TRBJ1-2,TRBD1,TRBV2,TGTGCCAGCAGCGAGGACAGGGCGAGCTATGGCTACACCTTC,CASSEDRASYGYTF
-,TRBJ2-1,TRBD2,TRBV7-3,TGTGCCAGCAGCTTAACTAGCGGGAGTGGGTATGAGCAGTTCTTC,CASSLTSGSGYEQFF
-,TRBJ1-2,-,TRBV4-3,TGCGCCAGCAGCCAAGGTTTGGAGGGAGCTAACTATGGCTACACCTTC,CASSQGLEGANYGYTF
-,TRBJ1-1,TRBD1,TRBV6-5,TGTGCCAGCAGTTACTGGGCAGGGGGCAGAGGCACTGAAGCTTTCTTT,CASSYWAGGRGTEAFF
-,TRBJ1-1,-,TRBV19,TGTGCCAGTAGTAAAAATTTAACCCCGGGGAGGATGAACACTGAAGCTTTCTTT,CASSKNLTPGRMNTEAFF
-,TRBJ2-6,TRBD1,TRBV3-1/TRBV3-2,TGTGCCAGCAGCCTATACCAAGGACAGGGGATCTCTGGGGCCAACGTCCTGACTTTC,CASSLYQGQGISGANVLTF